This is a list of T cell receptor beta chains from one sample in a study of HIV-infected patients and healthy controls. TCRdb recomputed calls from the 5' RACE reads with MiXCR, one row per CDR3 protein. The table lists some 67,000 distinct CDR3 sequences, less than 20% of them singletons. The sequenced sample was CD4+ T cells from blood. These receptors were obtained from a human donor in good health. Both conserved end residues are part of each CDR3. Each record gives: CDR3 protein, CDR3 DNA, J gene, clone size, D gene, V gene. The D gene is left open where the match is weak. Clone size is given for some rows only: seen once, a few or many times, or a class if the clone is expanded.

CDR3 protein: CSASSVWGWEQYF
CDR3 DNA: TGCAGTGCTAGTTCCGTCTGGGGTTGGGAGCAGTACTTC
J gene: TRBJ2-7
clone size: few
D gene: -
V gene: TRBV20-1

CDR3 protein: CASSKEEQSSGNTIYF
CDR3 DNA: TGTGCCAGCAGCAAAGAGGAACAGAGTTCTGGAAACACCATATATTTT
J gene: TRBJ1-3
clone size: -
D gene: -
V gene: TRBV21-1

CDR3 protein: CASSLGGLAGGRDTQYF
CDR3 DNA: TGTGCCAGCAGCTTAGGGGGACTAGCGGGAGGGCGGGATACGCAGTATTTT
J gene: TRBJ2-3
clone size: many
D gene: TRBD2
V gene: TRBV7-8

CDR3 protein: CASSQSPRQGADYGYTF
CDR3 DNA: TGTGCCAGCAGCCAATCCCCCCGACAGGGGGCGGACTATGGCTACACCTTC
J gene: TRBJ1-2
clone size: -
D gene: TRBD1
V gene: TRBV3-1

CDR3 protein: CASLAQVLTGELFF
CDR3 DNA: TGTGCCAGCCTAGCCCAAGTCCTGACCGGGGAGCTGTTTTTT
J gene: TRBJ2-2
clone size: few
D gene: -
V gene: TRBV12-3/TRBV12-4

CDR3 protein: CASSSQSSYNSPLHF
CDR3 DNA: TGTGCCAGCAGCTCGCAGAGCTCCTATAATTCACCCCTCCACTTT
J gene: TRBJ1-6
clone size: few
D gene: -
V gene: TRBV7-2

CDR3 protein: CASSWGPSTLASGNTIYF
CDR3 DNA: TGTGCCAGTAGTTGGGGCCCCTCCACTTTAGCCTCTGGAAACACCATATATTTT
J gene: TRBJ1-3
clone size: few
D gene: -
V gene: TRBV12-3/TRBV12-4

CDR3 protein: CASSPSGRALRNNEQFF
CDR3 DNA: TGTGCCAGCAGCCCAAGCGGGAGGGCCCTCAGGAACAATGAGCAGTTCTTC
J gene: TRBJ2-1
clone size: few
D gene: TRBD2
V gene: TRBV3-1

CDR3 protein: CASRTQGFGANVLTF
CDR3 DNA: TGTGCCAGCAGGACTCAGGGCTTTGGGGCCAACGTCCTGACTTTC
J gene: TRBJ2-6
clone size: -
D gene: -
V gene: TRBV7-2

CDR3 protein: CSAPVREGRNEQFF
CDR3 DNA: TGCAGTGCCCCTGTGCGGGAGGGCCGAAATGAGCAGTTCTTC
J gene: TRBJ2-1
clone size: -
D gene: TRBD2
V gene: TRBV20-1

CDR3 protein: CASSRLAEIYTDTQYF
CDR3 DNA: TGTGCCAGCAGCAGACTAGCGGAAATCTACACAGATACGCAGTATTTT
J gene: TRBJ2-3
clone size: many
D gene: TRBD2
V gene: TRBV6-1

CDR3 protein: CASTGQGKQETQYF
CDR3 DNA: TGTGCCAGCACGGGACAGGGTAAACAAGAGACCCAGTACTTC
J gene: TRBJ2-5
clone size: -
D gene: TRBD1
V gene: TRBV7-2

CDR3 protein: CASSLVASGTDTQYF
CDR3 DNA: TGCGCCAGCAGCTTGGTGGCTAGCGGCACAGATACGCAGTATTTT
J gene: TRBJ2-3
clone size: -
D gene: -
V gene: TRBV5-1

CDR3 protein: CASSMKGTDSYTQYF
CDR3 DNA: TGTGCCAGTAGTATGAAGGGAACAGATTCCTATACGCAGTATTTT
J gene: TRBJ2-3
clone size: few
D gene: -
V gene: TRBV19

CDR3 protein: CASRTAGLGEQFF
CDR3 DNA: TGTGCCAGCAGGACAGCAGGGTTGGGTGAGCAGTTCTTC
J gene: TRBJ2-1
clone size: -
D gene: -
V gene: TRBV12-3/TRBV12-4

CDR3 protein: CASRVGPWDEKLFF
CDR3 DNA: TGTGCCAGCAGGGTCGGACCATGGGATGAAAAACTGTTTTTT
J gene: TRBJ1-4
clone size: many
D gene: -
V gene: TRBV5-5